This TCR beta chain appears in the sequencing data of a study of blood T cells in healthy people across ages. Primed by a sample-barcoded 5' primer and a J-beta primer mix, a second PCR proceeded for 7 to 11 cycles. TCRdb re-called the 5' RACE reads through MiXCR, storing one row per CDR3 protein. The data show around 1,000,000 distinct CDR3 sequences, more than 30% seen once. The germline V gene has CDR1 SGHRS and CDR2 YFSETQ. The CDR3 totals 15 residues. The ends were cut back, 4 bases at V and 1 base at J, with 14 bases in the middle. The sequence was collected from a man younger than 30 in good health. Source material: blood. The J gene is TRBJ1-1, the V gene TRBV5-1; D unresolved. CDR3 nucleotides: TGCGCCAGCAGCGTGGAAGGGATCCAGAACACTGAAGCTTTCTTT. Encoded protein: CASSVEGIQNTEAFF. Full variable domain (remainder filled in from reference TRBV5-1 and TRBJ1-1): KAGVTQTPRYLIKTRGQQVTLSCSPISGHRSVSWYQQTPGQGLQFLFEYFSETQRNKGNFPGRFSGRQFSNSRSEMNVSTLELGDSALYLCASSVEGIQNTEAFFGQGTRLTVV.